The 10 T cell receptor beta chains listed next were all sequenced from one sample in a study of blood T cell repertoires in COVID-19 (TCRdb year 2020). The method behind the library was the immunoSEQ multiplex PCR assay. Not all clones reach the TCRdb copy of this immuneACCESS table, which keeps in-frame sequences only. Checked studies attribute under half of the gap to unresolved V genes and leave the rest unexplained. The sample data list about 170,000 clones, and 75% to 90% of these were observed just once. 3% to 3.5% of the sample belongs to the ten largest clones. Sequencing used peripheral blood. The receptors derive from a human donor with acute or convalescent COVID-19. The donor label of this sample is uncertain.

CDR3 nucleotides: TGTGCCAGTAGTATCGTCTCCGGGACAGGGGACTATGGCTACACCTTC. Translated, it gives CASSIVSGTGDYGYTF. This chain uses TRBV19 with TRBJ1-2; 10 bases map to TRBD1. The V and J ends lost 3 bases and 3 bases, in that order; junction bases with no gene match: 7. This CDR3 contains 16 residues. Per the germline V gene, CDR1 is LNHDA and CDR2 is SQIVND (reference sequence).

The rearrangement uses TRBV14 and TRBJ2-1; 7 nucleotides match TRBD1. Germline V gene sequence: CDR1 SGHDN, CDR2 FVKESK. This CDR3 is 16 amino acids long. Trimming cost V 2 bases and J 1 base; bases outside gene matches: 5. The CDR3 DNA reads as TGTGCCAGCAGCCAACTAGCAGGGGGATCCTACAATGAGCAGTTCTTC. It yields the protein CASSQLAGGSYNEQFF.

CDR3 sequence: CASRLTGLVTDEQYF. The DNA for the CDR3 is TGTGCCAGCAGGCTCACAGGGTTGGTAACGGATGAGCAGTACTTC. The V and J genes are TRBV2 and TRBJ2-7; D perhaps matches TRBD1 (6 bases). This CDR3 region has 15 residues. CDR1 is SNHLY, CDR2 FYNNEI, per germline. Trimming removed 6 bases at V and 7 bases at J, with 22 bases between. Variable domain in full (rest from reference TRBV2 and TRBJ2-7): EPEVTQTPSHQVTQMGQEVILRCVPISNHLYFYWYRQILGQKVEFLVSFYNNEISEKSEIFDDQFSVERPDGSNFTLKIRSTKLEDSAMYFCASRLTGLVTDEQYFGPGTRLTVT.

The chain joins TRBV4-1 to TRBJ1-5, with D possibly matching TRBD1 (5 bases). The germline CDR1 and CDR2 sequences are MGHRA and YSYEKL. Trimming left V 4 bases short and J 8 bases short, with 15 bases between. The CDR3 sequence is 14 residues long. The CDR3 DNA follows: TGCGCCAGCAGCCTCGCCCCCCTAGGGGAGCCCCAGCATTTT. As protein: CASSLAPLGEPQHF.

The chain carries TRBV7-2 and TRBJ1-1, with D possibly TRBD1 on 5 matching bases. CDR1 and CDR2 (germline): SGHTA, FQGNSA. V shed 4 bases and J shed 2 bases, with 14 bases lying between them. There are 15 residues in the CDR3. As DNA, the CDR3 is TGTGCCAGCAGCTCCGGGGTGGGGGGAAACACTGAAGCTTTCTTT. It encodes CASSSGVGGNTEAFF.

The chain links TRBV20-1 to TRBJ1-2, with 7 bases identical to TRBD1. Germline V gives CDR1 DFQATT, CDR2 SNEGSKA (reference sequence). This CDR3 has 12 residues. Germline trimming cut 3 bases from V and 3 bases from J; bases unmatched to any gene: 1. The CDR3 DNA reads TGCAGTGCTAGTCAGGGGGACTATGGCTACACCTTC. Amino acids: CSASQGDYGYTF.

The V and J genes are TRBV13 and TRBJ1-6, with D possibly being TRBD1 (6 bases). V lost 5 bases and J 8 bases, leaving 16 bases between the germline ends. The CDR3 contains 15 residues. The V gene's germline CDR1 is PRHDT and CDR2 FYEKMQ (reference sequence). This chain's CDR3 is CASSIQQGLDSPLHF. Here the CDR3 DNA reads TGTGCCAGCAGCATCCAGCAGGGGCTAGATTCACCCCTCCACTTT.

This chain uses TRBV30 with TRBJ1-6; D gene unclear. CDR1 is GTSNPN and CDR2 is SVGIG in the germline V gene (reference sequence). This CDR3 has 15 residues. V lost 0 bases to trimming and J lost 7 bases, with 13 bases between them. The CDR3 reads CAWSVGSGPNSPLHF. Written as DNA, the CDR3 is TGTGCCTGGAGTGTAGGTTCAGGCCCGAATTCACCCCTCCACTTT.

This chain uses TRBV6-4 with TRBJ1-1; D ambiguous. CDR3 length: 11 amino acids. The V and J ends lost 5 bases and 4 bases respectively, with 5 bases between them. Germline V gene lookup returns CDR1 MRHNA and CDR2 SNTAGT. The CDR3 region is CASSSGTEAFF. In DNA, the CDR3 is TGTGCCAGCAGTTCCGGCACTGAAGCTTTCTTT.

This clone came up once. The chain is built from TRBV3-1 (or the pseudogene TRBV3-2) and TRBJ2-7; 7 bases line up with TRBD1. The CDR3 is 14 residues long. The junction had 6 bases not matched to a gene; V was cut back by 4 bases and J by 3 bases. Looked up from germline, CDR1 is LGHDT and CDR2 is YNNKEL (reference sequence). CDR3 bases: TGTGCCAGCAGCCCGGGACAGTCGCTCTACGAGCAGTACTTC. Protein product: CASSPGQSLYEQYF.